These T cell receptor beta chains were read from a single sample in a study of blood T cells in healthy people across ages. A single record per CDR3 protein comes from TCRdb applying MiXCR to the 5' RACE reads. The sample carries about 1.6 million distinct CDR3 sequences, roughly a third recorded once. Sequencing was performed on blood. The receptors here all came from a woman under 40 in good health. Both conserved end residues are part of each CDR3. D genes are given only for firm matches. The size field is filled for only some rows; it gives once, few, many or a size class.

D gene	clone size	V gene	J gene	CDR3 length	CDR3 DNA	CDR3 protein
-	few	TRBV7-7	TRBJ2-5	15	TGTGCCAGCAGCTCTTCAAGTGGAGGGCTGGAGACCCAGTACTTC	CASSSSSGGLETQYF
TRBD1	-	TRBV5-5	TRBJ1-4	20	TGTGCCAGCAGCCCAGGGGTTTTGGTACAGGGGTTGGAGTCTAATGAAGAACTGTTTTTT	CASSPGVLVQGLESNEELFF
-	few	TRBV28	TRBJ2-7	13	TGTGCCAGCAGTTTATTGACGAACTACGAGCAGTACTTC	CASSLLTNYEQYF
-	few	TRBV9	TRBJ1-2	14	TGTGCCAGCAGCGGCGACGGGGGGAACTATGGCTACACCTTC	CASSGDGGNYGYTF
-	-	TRBV5-1	TRBJ2-5	15	TGCGCCAGCAGCTGCACAGGGCTCAAACAAGAGACCCAGTACTTC	CASSCTGLKQETQYF
TRBD1	few	TRBV20-1	TRBJ1-1	16	TGCAGTGCTAGGGCGTCAGGGGGCAAAGTTGGCACTGAAGCTTTCTTT	CSARASGGKVGTEAFF
TRBD2	few	TRBV28	TRBJ2-3	17	TGTGCCAGCAGTAGCCCCGGTAGCGGGAGACTCACAGATACGCAGTATTTT	CASSSPGSGRLTDTQYF
TRBD1	-	TRBV5-1	TRBJ2-3	13	TGCGCCAGCAGCGCGACAGGGCCAGATACGCAGTATTTT	CASSATGPDTQYF
TRBD2	-	TRBV9	TRBJ2-1	18	TGTGCCAGCAGCGCCCAACTGACCGGGACTAGCGTGTACAATGAGCAGTTCTTC	CASSAQLTGTSVYNEQFF
TRBD2	-	TRBV4-2	TRBJ2-5	15	TGTGCCAGCAGCCAAGTGGGCGGGGGGGCGGAGACCCAGTACTTC	CASSQVGGGAETQYF
-	-	TRBV6-1	TRBJ2-7	17	TGTGCCAGCAGCCCCCACCGACCAGCGGACAGCTCCTACGAGCAGTACTTC	CASSPHRPADSSYEQYF
TRBD2	few	TRBV7-9	TRBJ2-3	15	TGTGCCAGCAGCTTGGGACTAGCGGGACAGGGTACGCAGTATTTT	CASSLGLAGQGTQYF
TRBD2	few	TRBV7-3	TRBJ2-5	14	TGTGCCAGCAGCACTAGCGGGAGGGGGGAGACCCAGTACTTC	CASSTSGRGETQYF